Below, one T cell receptor beta chain is given with its context. This clone was counted only a few times. Its antigen target is currently unknown. No base quality values were provided; no much bigger clone lies one nucleotide off. Library method: the immunoSEQ multiplex PCR assay. For the multiplex PCR, a mixture combining 60 forward primers for TCR Vbeta segments and 13 reverse primers for TCR Jbeta segments was used. The CDR3 region of rearranged TCR beta genes was amplified from genomic DNA with a multiplex PCR assay. Amplified TCR beta libraries were sequenced as 87-base-pair reads on the Illumina HiSeq System. The study's processing was this. A later analysis counted about 82 million unique TCR beta chains across the 666 repertoires, and roughly 10 million of these chains were shared by at least two donors. To remove PCR and sequencing errors, raw reads were error-corrected and collapsed into unique sequences using a nearest-neighbor algorithm that merged closely related sequences. CDR3 sequences were aligned to IMGT reference sequences to assign V, D and J gene segments. For a sequence to be retained, a match of at least six nucleotides was required to both a V gene segment and a J gene segment. Rearrangements were classified as productive when the CDR3 lacked stop codons and remained in frame with V and J, and all other rearrangements were classified as non-productive. CDR3 was defined by IMGT convention, running from the second conserved V-encoded cysteine to the conserved J-encoded phenylalanine. The earlier analysis of 500 to 750 of the donors excluded any sequence lacking an unambiguous match to a single V gene segment. In an earlier analysis of approximately 590 of the donors, a V segment was called functional when productive rearrangements were above 56.7%, and segregating when the standard deviation between donors exceeded 5%. To diagnose cytomegalovirus status from the catalog of TCR beta chain sequences, a statistical classification framework was built. In a later analysis, V and J genes were assigned by comparing TCR nucleotide sequences against IMGT/GENE-DB human TR gene sequences. A later analysis assigned CDR3 sequences and most-parsimonious VDJ recombination scenarios with the TCRdist pipeline. In a later analysis, each TCR beta chain was defined by its CDR3 amino acid sequence together with its V-gene family, and reads without a unique V-gene family were excluded. As a way to deal with suspected cross-contamination and a sequencing artifact, a later analysis dropped over 550 nucleotide sequences that were highly shared and had low generation probability. A later analysis calculated a clonal expansion index for each public chain from normalized within-repertoire ranks of inferred template counts. In a later analysis, generation probabilities were computed with a VDJ recombination model fitted to out-of-frame rearrangements, and the resulting probabilities were checked against IGoR. In a later analysis, TCR-TCR, TCR-HLA and TCR-CMV co-occurrence was scored with hypergeometric tests, and a repertoire-size bias correction was applied to TCR pairs. To estimate false discovery rates, a later analysis permuted the HLA or CMV assignments 20 times. In a later analysis, co-occurring TCRs were grouped using DBSCAN, with TCRdist sequence similarity added in when clustering inside HLA-allele-positive subsets. Repertoires with fewer than 30,000 or more than 120,000 public chains, plus five repertoires with anomalous nucleotide sharing, were excluded from co-occurrence clustering. Drawn from immuneACCESS, this table holds only the in-frame rearrangements with V and J called that TCRdb kept. Clones are partly lost; checked studies trace under half to an unresolved V gene and leave the rest unexplained. For V, J and clone size, that table is used; D and trimming come from the DNA. In this sample the table shows some 57,000 clones, around three fifths of which occur a single time. The biggest ten clones account for 10% to 15% of the sample.

The data were taken from a study of cytomegalovirus exposure and HLA in healthy donors (dated by TCRdb to about 2017). With regard to the full study: An earlier analysis of under 600 of the donors reported more than 250 Gb of sequence data and some 120 million unique TCR beta sequences from about 179 million T cells. Roughly 300 gigabases of sequencing data and tens of millions of unique TCR sequences were included in an early release covering about 620 HLA-typed donors. Of the roughly 390 genotyped donors, 75% to 85% were placed in the genetic ancestry cluster associated with self-reported Caucasian donors. The study aimed to test whether signatures of past pathogen exposure could be identified by cataloging public T cell receptors. Using immunosequencing, the study profiled T cell repertoires from some 670 subjects and related those repertoires to cytomegalovirus serostatus. Along with the approximately 650-subject first cohort, a separate validation cohort of over a hundred different subjects was used. To predict cytomegalovirus infection status, the study combined high-throughput TCR immunosequencing, statistical association of individual TCRs with disease status, and machine learning. A later analysis re-analyzed previously published TCR beta repertoires from 666 donors and added high-resolution HLA genotyping to study TCR occurrence patterns. The later analysis used no new phenotypic data to find candidate immune exposures, relying instead on TCR beta sequences and their occurrence across donors. An earlier analysis of some 500 of the donors used high-throughput TCR beta sequencing to judge whether each TCR beta V gene segment behaved as functional or pseudogenic. Donor age, sex, ethnicity and CMV serostatus were compiled alongside the repertoire data. A later genetic analysis took genome-wide SNP genotypes for about 55% of the 666 donors and used that subset as a discovery cohort. Every discovery cohort repertoire had been produced on one sequencing platform. Class I and class II HLA loci were covered by the typing at four-digit resolution. The number of typed donors differed by locus: about 629-630 for A, B, C, DRB1 and DQB1; 522 for DQA1; 606 for DPA1; and around 450 for DPB1. Because of strong linkage in the cohort, five DR-DQ haplotypes were treated as single units for association and clustering. Across approximately 400 genotyped donors of the cohort, an average of about 220,000 unique TCR beta nucleotide sequences per donor were sequenced, and approximately 17% of those sequences were non-productive.

In total, 600 or so healthy bone marrow donors made up the cohort. All cohort members were sampled while nominally healthy, although unrecorded immune exposures were likely present. CMV serostatus was recorded as positive for just under 300 and negative for about 55% of the 666 cohort members, whereas no CMV serostatus was recorded for the donor in question. A peripheral blood sample was provided by each donor, and peripheral blood mononuclear cells were used for TCR beta sequencing. Genomic DNA extraction from the blood cell samples was performed with the Qiagen DNeasy Blood Extraction Kit. Summary of the overall study and its limitations: In an earlier analysis of 587 of the donors, most TCR beta V segments appeared in productive rearrangements about 87% or about 30% of the time, broadly matching IMGT annotations. Most TCR sequences were seen in very few donors, while some public TCRs were found in many individuals. Several of the top co-occurrence clusters appeared to be linked to parvovirus B19, influenza, CMV and Epstein-Barr virus, according to a later analysis. In this cohort, only TCR beta chains were sequenced, and detectable features were limited by the absence of alpha or paired-chain data. A later analysis found that TCR association rates varied across HLA loci, with DRB1 alleles showing the most associated TCRs and HLA-C alleles the fewest. Linkage disequilibrium might explain the correlated functional status among segregating V segments, but an unknown experimental factor could not be ruled out. A group of highly shared sequence variants was considered likely to be a technical artifact of the sequencing pipeline. Presence/absence analyses assumed roughly uniform sequencing depth across donors, an assumption that may not hold. A further reported finding was that TCR beta sequences accurately predicted the HLA-A and HLA-B alleles for most subjects in the first cohort. Because HLA typing was unavailable for some donors at each locus, only the typed subset was used in association tests. Three of the identified cytomegalovirus-associated TCR beta chains were confirmed in vitro to be specific for cytomegalovirus antigens. According to a later analysis, most CMV-associated TCR beta chains appeared to be HLA-restricted, and the HLA associations seemed to be driven largely by CMV exposure. The classifier was reported to diagnose cytomegalovirus status with high specificity and sensitivity in both the original and validation cohorts. Approximately 18 rarely observed V segments, including chromosome 9 orphons, were excluded from the earlier analysis of approximately 600 of the donors because counts were too low. Assigning TCR associations to individual alleles was difficult when HLA alleles, especially DR and DQ, strongly co-occurred. According to the authors, the approach could potentially be generalized to other disease states and immunological phenotypes. According to a later genetic analysis, donors in an Asian-associated ancestry cluster had fewer N-insertions in productive TCRs than the approximately 700-donor mean. Immune exposure information for the cohort was limited to CMV serostatus. In a later genetic analysis, a missense DCLRE1C variant was associated with V-gene and J-gene trimming of TCR beta chains, and the association was replicated in an independent cohort. A later analysis associated approximately 17,000 TCR beta sequences with specific HLA alleles at a false discovery rate of 0.05. The study gave a list of under 200 TCR beta chains associated with cytomegalovirus. A later analysis found that HLA-associated TCR beta chains were more clonally expanded and had lower generation probabilities than equally common non-associated chains.

The specimen sequenced was PBMCs. This receptor was identified in a human donor in good health.

The base sequence is TGTGCCTGGACCCACGGACAGGGGGTTTATACTGAAGCTTTCTTT. Its protein reads: CAWTHGQGVYTEAFF. Recombination joined TRBV30 with TRBJ1-1; a stretch of 10 junction bases matches TRBD1. The CDR3 holds 15 amino acids from the cysteine to the phenylalanine. Of all the DNA, just the CDR3 is kept, 45 bases in frame from base 1. V is cut back by 4 bases and J by 5 bases, with 10 bases in the junction unmatched. According to the germline V gene (reference sequence), CDR1 reads GTSNPN and CDR2 reads SVGIG. With the rest looked up from the reference TRBV30 and TRBJ1-1 genes rather than sequenced, the full variable domain is SQTIHQWPATLVQPVGSPLSLECTVEGTSNPNLYWYRQAAGRGLQLLFYSVGIGQISSEVPQNLSASRPQDRQFILSSKKLLLSDSGFYLCAWTHGQGVYTEAFFGQGTRLTVV.